The T cell receptor beta chain under discussion was sequenced for a study of neoadjuvant anti-PD-1 for oral cavity cancer. The assay was immunoSEQ multiplex PCR, and TCRdb's table has in-frame clones only and misses some. The profile shows 10,000 or so clones, less than 70% of them singletons. The time point was: after neoadjuvant nivolumab, at surgical resection. These newly diagnosed stage II-IVA oral cavity squamous cell carcinoma patients had no prior systemic or radiation treatment. Regarding the study as a whole: Only three patients per response group were TCR-analyzed; validation needed.

The CDR3 totals 15 residues. Trimming took 2 bases from V and 8 from J, leaving 13 bases between them. Germline V gives CDR1 MNHEY, CDR2 SMNVEV (reference sequence). A remark on this clone: Its antigen is unidentified.

This chain uses TRBV27 with TRBJ1-6, with D maybe TRBD1 (6 bases). The sequence came from a person between 35 and 79 years old with oral cavity squamous cell carcinoma. Sequences were derived from PBMCs, sampled after nivolumab (anti-PD-1) treatment. The CDR3 nucleotides read TGTGCCAGCAGTTTAATCGGGGGCGGTTATTCACCCCTCCACTTT. Protein product: CASSLIGGGYSPLHF.